The 21 T cell receptor beta chains in this list originate from one sample, sequenced in a study of cytomegalovirus exposure and HLA in healthy donors. The PCR had 60 Vbeta and 13 Jbeta primers. Libraries were prepared by immunoSEQ multiplex PCR; TCRdb keeps only in-frame clonotypes and omits some of them. The table lists 120,000 to 150,000 clones, about 80% of them singletons. The sequencing sample was made of PBMCs. The receptors were sampled from a male donor in good health and CMV-seronegative.

The chain recombines TRBV30 with TRBJ2-3; 10 bases align to TRBD2. The CDR3 has 16 residues. Germline loops: CDR1 GTSNPN, CDR2 SVGIG (reference sequence). With V trimmed by 3 bases and J by 6 bases, 12 bases remained unmatched. In nucleotides, the CDR3 is TGTGCCTGGAGCGTCGGGGCTAGCGGGGGATCGGATACGCAGTATTTT. Its translation is CAWSVGASGGSDTQYF.

V usage is TRBV30 and J usage is TRBJ2-5; 9 bases fit TRBD1. CDR1 is GTSNPN and CDR2 is SVGIG in the germline V gene (reference sequence). CDR3 length equals 14 residues. V trimming: 5 bases; J trimming: 5 bases; junction bases outside the gene matches: 9. The CDR3 protein is CAWDRGTGRETQYF. For the CDR3, the DNA is TGTGCCTGGGACCGAGGGACAGGGAGGGAGACCCAGTACTTC.

The gene calls are TRBV14 and TRBJ2-7, with 9 bases matching TRBD1. Germline V lookup: CDR1 SGHDN, CDR2 FVKESK. The CDR3 contains 13 residues. J lost 6 bases, V lost 3 bases, and 3 bases had no gene match. CDR3 in DNA: TGTGCCAGCAGCCAGACAGGGGGGAGCGAGCAGTACTTC. It codes for CASSQTGGSEQYF.

The gene calls are TRBV18 and TRBJ2-6; 10 nucleotides align to TRBD1. The CDR3 totals 19 residues. J gave up 2 bases and V 6 bases, and 13 bases lay outside the gene matches. The V gene's germline CDR1 is KGHSH and CDR2 LQKENI. CDR3 bases: TGTGCCAGCTCTCAGTCACCGGGACAGGGGATAACTGGGGCCAACGTCCTGACTTTC. It yields the protein CASSQSPGQGITGANVLTF.

The chain employs TRBV7-6 and TRBJ2-7; 9 nucleotides match TRBD2. The J segment lost 7 bases and the V segment lost 3 bases, leaving 10 bases of the junction unmatched. Germline V lookup: CDR1 SGHVS, CDR2 FNYEAQ. The CDR3 extends over 15 amino acids. CDR3 DNA: TGTGCCAGCAGCTTTGCGGGGGGGCCTTATGGGGAGCAGTACTTC. Translation gives CASSFAGGPYGEQYF.

The chain uses TRBV7-9 and TRBJ2-3; 14 nucleotides agree with TRBD2. Germline CDR1 reads SEHNR; CDR2 reads FQNEAQ (reference sequence). V lost 4 bases, J lost 2 bases, and 5 bases stayed unmatched. The CDR3 covers 17 residues. CDR3 amino acids: CASSSGLAGAHTDTQYF. CDR3 nucleotides: TGTGCCAGCAGCTCGGGACTAGCGGGAGCTCACACAGATACGCAGTATTTT.

The chain links TRBV9 to TRBJ2-5, with D tentatively TRBD2 (5 bases). Germline V lookup: CDR1 SGDLS, CDR2 YYNGEE. The V end was cut by 7 bases, the J end by 0 bases, with 16 bases between. CDR3 length: 15 residues. CDR3 region: CASGKEGRYQETQYF. The CDR3 nucleotides read TGTGCCAGCGGTAAAGAGGGTCGATACCAAGAGACCCAGTACTTC.

The chain has TRBV19 and TRBJ1-2; D unclear. V dropped 3 bases and J dropped 2 bases, with 10 bases sitting between them. This CDR3 comprises 14 residues. Germline-derived CDR1 and CDR2 are LNHDA and SQIVND (reference sequence). The CDR3 coding sequence is TGTGCCAGTAGTATCGCCGCGGGCAACTATGGCTACACCTTC. Protein: CASSIAAGNYGYTF.

The rearrangement joins TRBV29-1 to TRBJ1-2; D is possibly TRBD1 (6 bases). Germline CDR1 reads SQVTM; CDR2 reads ANQGSEA. The V end was cut by 6 bases, the J end by 0 bases, with 11 bases between. This CDR3 is 13 amino acids long. The CDR3 spells CSVRTDPNYGYTF. The CDR3 region has the DNA TGCAGCGTCCGGACAGATCCTAACTATGGCTACACCTTC. Combining the CDR3 with reference TRBV29-1 and TRBJ1-2 gives the whole variable domain SAVISQKPSRDICQRGTSLTIQCQVDSQVTMMFWYRQQPGQSLTLIATANQGSEATYESGFVIDKFPISRPNLTFSTLTVSNMSPEDSSIYLCSVRTDPNYGYTFGSGTRLTVV.

The V and J genes are TRBV19 and TRBJ2-1; D call uncertain. Between the trimmed V and J ends, which lost 0 bases and 3 bases, there was a span of 6 bases. Looked up from germline, CDR1 is LNHDA and CDR2 is SQIVND (reference sequence). The CDR3 runs to 14 residues. CDR3 loop: CASSIDSIYNEQFF. In nucleotides, the CDR3 is TGTGCCAGTAGTATAGACTCTATCTACAATGAGCAGTTCTTC.

This chain joins TRBV4-3 and TRBJ2-5; 12 bases are shared with TRBD2. Germline CDR1 reads LGHNA; CDR2 reads YSLEER. The CDR3 runs to 19 residues. V shed 1 base, J shed 1 base, and the junction held 10 bases outside the gene matches. CDR3 protein: CASSQATSGRTGFQETQYF. Written as DNA, the CDR3 is TGCGCCAGCAGCCAAGCGACTAGCGGGAGAACAGGTTTCCAAGAGACCCAGTACTTC.

The chain has TRBV7-2 and TRBJ1-2; D might be TRBD1 (5 bases). Germline assignment: CDR1 SGHTA and CDR2 FQGNSA. CDR3 size: 13 residues. V was clipped by 3 bases and J by 12 bases, with 17 bases between them. Written as DNA, the CDR3 is TGTGCCAGCAGCTTCGACGGCACAAGGGGCCACACCTTC. This encodes CASSFDGTRGHTF.

The chain couples TRBV6-6 to TRBJ2-7; 7 bases are a match to TRBD2. The CDR3 sequence is 13 residues long. Germline assignment: CDR1 MNHNY and CDR2 SVGAGI (reference sequence). Unmatched junction bases numbered 4, after V lost 2 bases and J lost 6 bases. The CDR3 spells CASSYAGRREQYF. The CDR3 DNA sequence: TGTGCCAGCAGTTACGCCGGGAGGCGCGAGCAGTACTTC.

This chain uses TRBV5-4 with TRBJ2-5, with D perhaps TRBD1 (5 bases). The V end was cut by 1 base, the J end by 5 bases, with 6 bases between. The CDR3 has 12 residues. Germline loops: CDR1 SGHNT, CDR2 YYREEE (reference sequence). The DNA for the CDR3 is TGTGCCAGCAGCTTGCCAGGGGAGACCCAGTACTTC. Its translation: CASSLPGETQYF.

The chain couples TRBV11-2 to TRBJ2-7, with 7 bases that match TRBD2. CDR3 size: 17 residues. Germline V gene data show CDR1 as SGHAT and CDR2 as FQNNGV. With V trimmed by 1 base and J by 9 bases, 18 bases remained unmatched. Written as DNA, the CDR3 is TGTGCCAGCAGCTTAGTTTGGCTAGCGGCCCATACGATCGGGCAGTACTTC. Amino acid sequence: CASSLVWLAAHTIGQYF.

CDR3 amino acids: CASSLSREVFSYNEQFF. CDR3 in DNA: TGCGCCAGCAGCTTGTCTCGGGAGGTCTTCTCCTACAATGAGCAGTTCTTC. The gene calls are TRBV5-1 and TRBJ2-1; 7 bases line up with TRBD2. Trimming cost V 1 base and J 0 bases; bases outside gene matches: 7. Per the germline V gene, CDR1 is SGHRS and CDR2 is YFSETQ. This CDR3 region has 17 residues.

Here the CDR3 DNA reads TGCGCCAGCAGCCAGGTCCCGACAGGGGGCAATAACTATGGCTACACCTTC. Translating it yields CASSQVPTGGNNYGYTF. The chain is built from TRBV4-1 and TRBJ1-2; 10 bases align to TRBD1. The CDR3 loop spans 17 amino acids. J lost 1 base, V lost 3 bases, and 8 bases had no gene match. From germline, CDR1 is MGHRA and CDR2 YSYEKL.

The chain uses TRBV5-4 and TRBJ2-7, with a tentative D call TRBD1 (6 bases). V lost 3 bases to trimming and J lost 4 bases, with 14 bases between them. The CDR3 consists of 14 residues. CDR1 is SGHNT and CDR2 is YYREEE in the germline V gene (reference sequence). CDR3 in amino acids: CASSSPGQLYEQYF. The CDR3 DNA reads as TGTGCCAGCAGCTCCCCGGGACAACTATACGAGCAGTACTTC.

CDR3 in amino acids: CASTPTGAGSYEQYF. CDR3 in DNA: TGTGCCAGCACGCCGACAGGGGCGGGCTCCTACGAGCAGTACTTC. V and J are TRBV18 and TRBJ2-7; TRBD1 matches 8 bases. CDR1 is KGHSH, CDR2 LQKENI, per germline. V lost 8 bases to trimming and J lost 0 bases; unmatched junction nucleotides: 9. The length of the CDR3 is 15 residues.

The chain has TRBV19 and TRBJ1-3; the match to TRBD1 covers 10 bases. This CDR3 is built from 19 residues. CDR1 LNHDA and CDR2 SQIVND come from the germline V gene (reference sequence). The ends lost 3 bases at V and 0 bases at J; junction bases unmatched: 11. The CDR3 region is CASSMRRGTGATSGNTIYF. In DNA form, the CDR3 reads TGTGCCAGTAGTATGAGACGGGGGACAGGGGCGACCTCTGGAAACACCATATATTTT.

This clone was picked up a small number of times. The chain is built from TRBV5-1 and TRBJ2-7; 10 nucleotides match TRBD2. CDR3 length: 16 amino acids. Per germline, CDR1 SGHRS and CDR2 YFSETQ. The V segment lost 0 bases and the J segment 2 bases; nucleotides outside the gene matches: 5. This chain's CDR3 is CASSLEASGGPYEQYF. The CDR3 DNA reads as TGCGCCAGCAGCTTGGAGGCTAGCGGGGGCCCCTACGAGCAGTACTTC.